This TCR beta chain was retrieved from a study of vaccination and CD4 T cells after COVID-19. Study in general: In the control cultures, a CEFX pool, an HIV-1 Nef pool, or no peptide was supplied.

Between the trimmed V and J ends, which lost 4 bases and 5 bases, there was a span of 11 bases. The CDR3 loop spans 13 amino acids. Germline-derived CDR1 and CDR2 are SGHTA and FQGNSA. Sample treatment: roughly nine-day PBMC culture with coronavirus spike peptide pools or control peptides (ViraFEST assay). About 1.8 million PBMCs went into each well for culture with approximately 9.4 IU/ml IL-2 and around 10 ug/ml peptide pools. CD4+ T cells were isolated by negative selection after more than eight days of culture. Cultured CD4+ T-cell DNA underwent Oncomine TCR Beta short-read sequencing. Each CDR3 protein is one row after TCRdb ran MiXCR on the PCR reads. The sample contains about 15,000 distinct CDR3 sequences, approximately 49% of which appear only once. Comment on this clonotype: Its specificity is unknown.

This sequence originates from a human donor who had recovered from COVID-19. Input material: CD4+ T cells from blood, cultured in vitro. The V call is TRBV7-2, the J call TRBJ2-5; possible D gene TRBD1, 5 bases. The chain's CDR3 is CASSSGKAETQYF. As DNA, the CDR3 is TGTGCCAGCAGCTCAGGGAAGGCGGAGACCCAGTACTTC. Looking up the rest from reference TRBV7-2 and TRBJ2-5 gives the full variable domain: GAGVSQSPSNKVTEKGKDVELRCDPISGHTALYWYRQSLGQGLEFLIYFQGNSAPDKSGLPSDRFSAERTGGSVSTLTIQRTQQEDSAVYLCASSSGKAETQYFGPGTRLLVL.